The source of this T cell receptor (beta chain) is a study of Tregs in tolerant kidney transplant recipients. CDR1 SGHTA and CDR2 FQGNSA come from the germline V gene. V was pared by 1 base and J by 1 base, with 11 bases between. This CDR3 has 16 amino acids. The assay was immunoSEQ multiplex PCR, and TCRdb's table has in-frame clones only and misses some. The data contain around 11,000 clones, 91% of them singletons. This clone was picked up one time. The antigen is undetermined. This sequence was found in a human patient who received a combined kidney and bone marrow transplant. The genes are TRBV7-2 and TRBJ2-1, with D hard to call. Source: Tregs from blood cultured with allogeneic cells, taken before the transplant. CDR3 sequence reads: CASSLGRALSYNEQFF. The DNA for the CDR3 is TGTGCCAGCAGCTTAGGAAGGGCCCTATCCTACAATGAGCAGTTCTTC. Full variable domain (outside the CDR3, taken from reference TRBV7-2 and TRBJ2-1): GAGVSQSPSNKVTEKGKDVELRCDPISGHTALYWYRQSLGQGLEFLIYFQGNSAPDKSGLPSDRFSAERTGGSVSTLTIQRTQQEDSAVYLCASSLGRALSYNEQFFGPGTRLTVL.